This passage covers 23 T cell receptor beta chains from one sample sequenced in a study of control samples from healthy donors and cancer patients. The method was immunoSEQ multiplex PCR; TCRdb's version includes in-frame clones alone and lacks a portion of them. Here the sample spans under 150,000 clones, about nine tenths being singletons. What was sequenced was blood. Every receptor here comes from a man aged 25-45 years in good health.

The V call is TRBV7-9, the J call TRBJ1-1, with D unresolved. V dropped 5 bases and J dropped 3 bases, with 13 bases sitting between them. The CDR3 runs to 14 residues. The V gene's germline CDR1 is SEHNR and CDR2 FQNEAQ (reference sequence). This CDR3 is CASSLPMAHTEAFF. DNA for the CDR3: TGTGCCAGCAGCCTCCCTATGGCGCACACTGAAGCTTTCTTT. The full variable domain, its missing parts supplied by reference TRBV7-9 and TRBJ1-1, is DTGVSQNPRHKITKRGQNVTFRCDPISEHNRLYWYRQTLGQGPEFLTYFQNEAQLEKSRLLSDRFSAERPKGSFSTLEIQRTEQGDSAMYLCASSLPMAHTEAFFGQGTRLTVV.

The chain recombines TRBV24-1 with TRBJ2-1; 8 bases agree with TRBD1. V dropped 4 bases and J dropped 3; count of bases not matched to a gene: 7. CDR1 is KGHDR and CDR2 is SFDVKD in the germline V gene. The CDR3 spans 16 residues. CDR3 residues: CATSDPTGESYNEQFF. CDR3 bases: TGTGCCACCAGTGACCCGACAGGGGAAAGCTACAATGAGCAGTTCTTC.

The chain combines TRBV19 with TRBJ2-7; 7 nucleotides agree with TRBD1. Germline loops: CDR1 LNHDA, CDR2 SQIVND (reference sequence). Trimming removed 4 bases from V and 1 base from J; junction bases left unmatched: 4. CDR3 length: 14 residues. This chain's CDR3 is CASSTRQGSYEQYF. CDR3 DNA sequence: TGTGCCAGTAGTACAAGACAGGGTTCCTACGAGCAGTACTTC.

This rearrangement joins TRBV3-1 (or the pseudogene TRBV3-2) to TRBJ2-2; D not resolved. This CDR3 is 12 amino acids long. From germline, CDR1 is LGHDT and CDR2 YNNKEL (reference sequence). V gave up 3 bases and J gave up 6 bases, with 5 bases separating them. The CDR3 loop is CASSHLSGELFF. The CDR3 coding sequence is TGTGCCAGCAGCCATCTCTCCGGGGAGCTGTTTTTT.

This chain joins TRBV24-1 and TRBJ2-2; D ambiguous. Germline CDR1 and CDR2: KGHDR and SFDVKD. The ends were cut back, 9 bases at V and 0 bases at J, with 7 bases in the middle. The CDR3 totals 13 residues. The CDR3 sequence is CATSLANTGELFF. CDR3 DNA sequence: TGTGCCACCTCCCTGGCGAACACCGGGGAGCTGTTTTTT.

This chain links TRBV9 with TRBJ2-3; D tentatively fits TRBD1 or TRBD2 (5 bases each). This CDR3 contains 17 residues. The germline V and J ends were trimmed by 3 bases and 2 bases, with 19 bases remaining between them. The germline V gene encodes CDR1 SGDLS and CDR2 YYNGEE. CDR3 nucleotide sequence: TGTGCCAGCAGCGCCCGAAGGGGCCGGGGCGACACAGATACGCAGTATTTT. Translated: CASSARRGRGDTDTQYF.

The chain has TRBV7-9 and TRBJ2-7; D possibly corresponds to TRBD1 (6 bases). The length of the CDR3 is 13 residues. Trimming pared 5 bases from V and 3 bases from J, leaving 11 bases between. CDR1 SEHNR and CDR2 FQNEAQ come from the germline V gene (reference sequence). The CDR3 here is CASSTTGIYEQYF. CDR3 nucleotide sequence: TGTGCCAGCAGCACCACAGGGATCTACGAGCAGTACTTC.

As to this clone: This sample also contains other DNA sequences that code for the same CDR3. The gene calls are TRBV24-1 and TRBJ1-1; no definite D call. The CDR3 runs to 12 residues. From germline, CDR1 is KGHDR and CDR2 SFDVKD. Trimming took 4 bases from V and 1 from J, leaving 3 bases between them. CDR3 nucleotide sequence: TGTGCCACCAGTGACCGGAACACTGAAGCTTTCTTT. Amino acid sequence: CATSDRNTEAFF.

The gene calls are TRBV6-4 and TRBJ2-1, with 11 bases aligning to TRBD2. The CDR3 spans 16 residues. Trimming cost V 0 bases and J 7 bases; bases outside gene matches: 5. Germline lookup yields CDR1 MRHNA and CDR2 SNTAGT. CDR3 region: CASSDSGASGGNEQFF. The CDR3 coding sequence is TGTGCCAGCAGTGACTCAGGGGCTAGCGGGGGGAATGAGCAGTTCTTC.

CDR3 sequence: CAWSLLEGVNYGYTF. For the CDR3, the DNA is TGTGCCTGGAGCTTGCTTGAGGGAGTTAACTATGGCTACACCTTC. V and J are TRBV30 and TRBJ1-2, with no clear D. V shed 3 bases and J shed 1 base, with 15 bases lying between them. The germline V gene encodes CDR1 GTSNPN and CDR2 SVGIG (reference sequence). CDR3 size: 15 residues.

The rearrangement joins TRBV29-1 to TRBJ2-1; no firm D call. In germline, CDR1 is SQVTM, CDR2 ANQGSEA. V gave up 6 bases and J gave up 5 bases, with 5 bases separating them. This CDR3 comprises 10 residues. The CDR3 DNA reads TGCAGCGTCATAGACAATGAGCAGTTCTTC. This gives the protein CSVIDNEQFF.

The V gene is TRBV2, the J gene TRBJ1-1, with D possibly being TRBD1 (6 bases). Germline CDR1 and CDR2: SNHLY and FYNNEI. V was cut by 7 bases and J by 5 bases, with 11 bases left in between. This CDR3 is 12 amino acids long. This chain's CDR3 is CASNREYTEAFF. CDR3 DNA sequence: TGTGCCAGCAACAGGGAATATACTGAAGCTTTCTTT.

The chain uses TRBV4-3 and TRBJ2-2; D remains ambiguous. Germline V gene lookup returns CDR1 LGHNA and CDR2 YSLEER. The CDR3 totals 12 residues. V lost 2 bases and J 6 bases, leaving 4 bases between the germline ends. The CDR3 nucleotides read TGCGCCAGCAGCCAAAGCGCCGGGGAGCTGTTTTTT. Translation: CASSQSAGELFF.

The rearrangement links TRBV7-2 to TRBJ1-1; a weak D match, TRBD1 (5 bases). This CDR3 contains 13 residues. Trimming took 3 bases from V and 4 from J, leaving 9 bases between them. CDR1 and CDR2 (germline): SGHTA, FQGNSA. The CDR3 spells CASSFRGVTEAFF. CDR3 coding DNA: TGTGCCAGCAGCTTCCGGGGGGTCACTGAAGCTTTCTTT.

The chain has TRBV9 and TRBJ1-4; TRBD1 might be the D (6 bases). With 0 bases removed from V and 0 bases from J, the gap between germline ends came to 15 bases. Germline V gives CDR1 SGDLS, CDR2 YYNGEE. The CDR3 consists of 18 residues. CDR3 sequence (DNA): TGTGCCAGCAGCGTAGCTACTGGGGGCTCCACAACTAATGAAAAACTGTTTTTT. Translating it yields CASSVATGGSTTNEKLFF.

This chain joins TRBV9 and TRBJ2-1; possible D gene TRBD2, 8 bases. CDR3 size: 14 residues. V was shortened by 0 bases and J by 10 bases, with 14 bases between the two germline ends. From germline, CDR1 is SGDLS and CDR2 YYNGEE. The CDR3 nucleotides read TGTGCCAGCAGCGTAGCCCCGGGAGGGGGCGAGCAGTTCTTC. It is translated as CASSVAPGGGEQFF.

This clone has just one count. J is TRBJ2-7 and V is TRBV6-2 or TRBV6-3, with TRBD2 identical over 11 bases. Looked up from germline, CDR1 is MNHEY and CDR2 is SVGEGT. This CDR3 comprises 16 residues. Trimming cost V 5 bases and J 6 bases; bases outside gene matches: 12. The CDR3 is CASSHRLAGYLGEQYF. CDR3 coding DNA: TGTGCCAGCAGTCACAGACTAGCGGGATATCTCGGCGAGCAGTACTTC.

V usage is TRBV15 and J usage is TRBJ1-4; the D is unclear. Per the germline V gene, CDR1 is LNHNV and CDR2 is YYDKDF (reference sequence). The length of the CDR3 is 15 residues. V was pared by 0 bases and J by 8 bases, with 13 bases between. CDR3 region: CATSRDPGPEEKLFF. In DNA form, the CDR3 reads TGTGCCACCAGCAGAGATCCTGGTCCCGAAGAAAAACTGTTTTTT.

The genes are TRBV24-1 and TRBJ2-5; a possible D gene is TRBD2 (6 bases). The length of the CDR3 is 14 residues. V was trimmed by 3 bases and J by 5 bases, leaving 12 bases between them. The germline CDR1 and CDR2 sequences are KGHDR and SFDVKD. The CDR3 protein is CATSDARRAETQYF. The CDR3 bases are TGTGCCACCAGTGATGCGAGGAGGGCTGAGACCCAGTACTTC.

This clone was seen more than once but under ten times. V usage is TRBV6-5 and J usage is TRBJ2-7; 16 bases are a match to TRBD2. The junction had 6 bases not matched to a gene; V was cut back by 4 bases and J by 9 bases. CDR3 length: 15 amino acids. Germline CDR1 is MNHEY and CDR2 is SVGAGI. Here the CDR3 reads CASSSGTSGRAAQYF. CDR3 bases: TGTGCCAGCAGTTCTGGGACTAGCGGGAGGGCCGCGCAGTACTTC.

The chain links TRBV7-2 to TRBJ2-7, with D hard to call. Per germline, CDR1 SGHTA and CDR2 FQGNSA. Trimming removed 3 bases at V and 4 bases at J, with 10 bases between. This CDR3 region has 13 residues. The CDR3 DNA reads TGTGCCAGCAGCTTCGGCCAGAGTTACGAGCAGTACTTC. Its protein is CASSFGQSYEQYF.

The chain combines TRBV2 with TRBJ2-1, with 7 bases that match TRBD1. The V gene end was trimmed by 5 bases and the J gene end by 7 bases; junction bases not matched to a gene: 2. There are 12 residues in the CDR3. Germline lookup yields CDR1 SNHLY and CDR2 FYNNEI. CDR3 loop: CASSTQGNEQFF. The CDR3 DNA reads as TGTGCCAGCAGTACACAGGGGAATGAGCAGTTCTTC.

The chain carries TRBV14 and TRBJ1-3; D unclear. In germline, CDR1 is SGHDN, CDR2 FVKESK. V was clipped by 6 bases and J by 3 bases, with 3 bases between them. This CDR3 has 11 amino acids. This CDR3 reads CASSLGNTIYF. CDR3 DNA sequence: TGTGCCAGCAGTCTTGGAAACACCATATATTTT. Supplemented by reference TRBV14 and TRBJ1-3, the full variable domain reads EAGVTQFPSHSVIEKGQTVTLRCDPISGHDNLYWYRRVMGKEIKFLLHFVKESKQDESGMPNNRFLAERTGGTYSTLKVQPAELEDSGVYFCASSLGNTIYFGEGSWLTVV.